Presented here are 4 T cell receptor beta chains from one specimen sequenced in a study of shared clonotypes between healthy human individuals. Profiled with immunoSEQ multiplex PCR; TCRdb holds only in-frame clones, not every one. The sample shows approximately 640,000 clones, less than 80% of them seen only once. Sequencing used memory CD4+ T cells sorted from blood. Subset: CD45RA-negative fraction. These receptors all come from a woman in her 30s in good health.

The CDR3 spells CASSSPGIANTGELFF. The CDR3 bases are TGTGCCAGCAGTTCACCAGGGATCGCGAACACCGGGGAGCTGTTTTTT. V gene TRBV28 combines with J gene TRBJ2-2; D is possibly TRBD1 (5 bases). V lost 4 bases, J lost 0 bases, and 12 bases lay in between. The germline gives CDR1 MDHEN, CDR2 SYDVKM. The CDR3 totals 16 residues.

This clone was seen a single time. V usage is TRBV28 and J usage is TRBJ2-5; D not certain. The CDR3 consists of 14 residues. Germline V CDR1 and CDR2: MDHEN, SYDVKM. V lost 4 bases to trimming and J lost 4 bases, with 13 bases between them. In DNA, the CDR3 is TGTGCCAGCAGTTCCTACCTAATCCCAGAGACCCAGTACTTC. Protein: CASSSYLIPETQYF.

The chain links TRBV18 to TRBJ2-3; D call uncertain. V gave up 8 bases and J gave up 6 bases, with 6 bases separating them. Germline values: CDR1 KGHSH, CDR2 LQKENI. The CDR3 runs 10 residues. The CDR3 DNA sequence: TGTGCCAGCCCCCCGGATACGCAGTATTTT. It encodes CASPPDTQYF.

The V and J genes are TRBV5-1 and TRBJ1-1; D unresolved. There are 13 residues in the CDR3. Trimming took 4 bases from V and 0 from J, leaving 7 bases between them. Germline-derived CDR1 and CDR2 are SGHRS and YFSETQ. CDR3 in DNA: TGCGCCAGCAGCCCGTGGATGAACACTGAAGCTTTCTTT. Protein product: CASSPWMNTEAFF.